What follows are 9 T cell receptor beta chains derived from one specimen sequenced in a study of T cell repertoires in cytomegalovirus infection. TCRdb called the reads again in MiXCR, with one record for every CDR3 protein. The data hold some 180,000 distinct CDR3 sequences, with 8% to 10% observed a single time. Sequences were obtained from PBMCs. Source of these receptors: a human donor in good health (CMV status not recorded). Some clones in this sample may be carry-over from other donors' samples.

This clonotype has more than one count but fewer than ten. The chain has TRBV20-1 and TRBJ2-5; D not certain. V dropped 5 bases and J dropped 4 bases, with 5 bases sitting between them. The CDR3 length is 10 residues. Per the germline V gene, CDR1 is DFQATT and CDR2 is SNEGSKA (reference sequence). In nucleotides, the CDR3 is TGCAGTGCTCCCCTAGAGACCCAGTACTTC. Its protein is CSAPLETQYF.

This clonotype was picked up many times. The chain has TRBV7-8 and TRBJ1-1; no firm D call. Deletions cut 1 base from V and 6 bases from J, with 15 bases between. This CDR3 has 15 residues. Germline CDR1 and CDR2: SGHVS and FQNEAQ. This CDR3 reads CASSLVSGVGPEAFF. The CDR3 coding sequence is TGTGCCAGCAGCTTAGTCAGCGGCGTCGGTCCTGAAGCTTTCTTT.

As to this clonotype: One junction end disagrees with the germline gene, perhaps due to a read error. The chain combines TRBV7-4 with TRBJ1-1; maybe TRBD1 (5 bases). The germline V gene encodes CDR1 SGHVT and CDR2 SQSDAQ. The CDR3 spans 15 residues. CDR3 sequence reads: CASSLRGADDTEALF. CDR3 DNA: TGTGCCAGCAGCTTAAGGGGAGCCGATGACACGGAAGCTTTGTTT.

This clonotype was picked up many times. The genes are TRBV10-3 and TRBJ1-1, with 7 bases aligning to TRBD1. The CDR3 is made up of 15 amino acids. J lost 1 base, V lost 5 bases, and 7 bases had no gene match. Germline V gene sequence: CDR1 ENHRY, CDR2 SYGVKD. The CDR3 region has the DNA TGTGCCATCAGTAGACAGGGATTCTCGAACACTGAAGCTTTCTTT. Protein: CAISRQGFSNTEAFF.

J is TRBJ1-6 and V is TRBV20-1; D is ambiguous. V gave up 1 base and J gave up 7 bases, with 5 bases separating them. CDR3 size: 12 residues. Per the germline V gene, CDR1 is DFQATT and CDR2 is SNEGSKA (reference sequence). CDR3 sequence: CSARAVNSPLHF. The CDR3 nucleotides are TGCAGTGCTAGAGCCGTAAATTCACCCCTCCACTTT.

This clonotype was recorded a few times. V usage is TRBV29-1 and J usage is TRBJ1-1; D remains ambiguous. The length of the CDR3 is 12 residues. Per the germline V gene, CDR1 is SQVTM and CDR2 is ANQGSEA. The V end was cut by 7 bases, the J end by 0 bases, with 9 bases between. The CDR3 region is CSADHLNTEAFF. As DNA, the CDR3 is TGCAGCGCAGATCACTTGAACACTGAAGCTTTCTTT.

The rearrangement links TRBV18 to TRBJ2-1, with D hard to call. The V gene's germline CDR1 is KGHSH and CDR2 LQKENI. The CDR3 has 13 residues. The V and J ends lost 6 bases and 5 bases respectively, with 11 bases between them. In DNA, the CDR3 is TGTGCCAGCTCGCGAAGTAGGGACAATGAGCAGTTCTTC. Translated: CASSRSRDNEQFF.

This clonotype has only one observation. The CDR3 sequence: CSVESAVGRMSTF. The DNA of the CDR3 is TGCAGCGTTGAATCGGCGGTTGGGCGGATGAGTACCTTC. J is TRBJ1-2 and V is TRBV29-1; D remains unclear. The CDR3 length is 13 residues. V lost 2 bases and J lost 14, with 21 bases in between. CDR1 is SQVTM and CDR2 is ANQGSEA in the germline V gene. The whole variable domain, filled in from reference TRBV29-1 and TRBJ1-2, reads SAVISQKPSRDICQRGTSLTIQCQVDSQVTMMFWYRQQPGQSLTLIATANQGSEATYESGFVIDKFPISRPNLTFSTLTVSNMSPEDSSIYLCSVESAVGRMSTFGSGTRLTVV.

By share of the sample, this clonotype is medium-sized. The chain is built from TRBV28 and TRBJ1-2; 8 bases line up with TRBD1. This CDR3 is built from 15 residues. With 3 bases clipped from V and 6 bases from J, the junction kept 9 bases outside the gene matches. The V gene's germline CDR1 is MDHEN and CDR2 SYDVKM. The CDR3 DNA follows: TGTGCCAGCAGTTTGGGTAGGACAGGGAGTCATGGCTACACCTTC. It is translated as CASSLGRTGSHGYTF.